This T cell receptor (beta chain) was documented in a study of control samples from healthy donors and cancer patients. Method: immunoSEQ multiplex PCR; TCRdb's copy keeps in-frame clones and lacks some. The sample yields over 70,000 clones, 85% to 90% seen once. The V end was cut by 2 bases, the J end by 2 bases, with 13 bases between. The CDR3 spans 15 residues. Germline CDR1 SGHDT, CDR2 YYEEEE. The chain is built from TRBV5-6 and TRBJ1-1; D unresolved. This receptor was obtained from a woman aged 60-70 years in good health. Sample: blood. CDR3 in DNA: TGTGCCAGCAGCTTATTGGATAGACCAAACACTGAAGCTTTCTTT. Amino acid sequence: CASSLLDRPNTEAFF.